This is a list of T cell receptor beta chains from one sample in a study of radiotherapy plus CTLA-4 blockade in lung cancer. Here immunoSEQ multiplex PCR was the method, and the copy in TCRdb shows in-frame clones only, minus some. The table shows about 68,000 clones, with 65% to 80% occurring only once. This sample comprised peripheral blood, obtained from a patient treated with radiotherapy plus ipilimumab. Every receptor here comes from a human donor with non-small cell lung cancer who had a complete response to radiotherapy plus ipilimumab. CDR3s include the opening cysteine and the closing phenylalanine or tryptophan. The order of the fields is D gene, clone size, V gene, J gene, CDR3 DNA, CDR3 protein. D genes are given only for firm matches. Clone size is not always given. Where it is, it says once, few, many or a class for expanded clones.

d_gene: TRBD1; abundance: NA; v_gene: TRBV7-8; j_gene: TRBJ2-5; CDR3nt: TGTGCCAGCAGCTTAAAGAGGGACAGGGGTGAGACCCAGTACTTC; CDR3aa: CASSLKRDRGETQYF
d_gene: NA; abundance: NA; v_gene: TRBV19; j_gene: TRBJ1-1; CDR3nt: TGTGCCAGTAGTACCACTAGGGATGGGACTGAAGCTTTCTTT; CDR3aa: CASSTTRDGTEAFF
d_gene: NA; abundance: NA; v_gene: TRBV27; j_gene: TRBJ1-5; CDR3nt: TGTGCCAGCAGTTTATTCATTAATCAGCCCCAGCATTTT; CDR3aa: CASSLFINQPQHF
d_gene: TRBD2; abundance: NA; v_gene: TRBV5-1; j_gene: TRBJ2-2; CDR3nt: TGCGCCAGCAGCTTGGGTGGGACTAGTTACACCGGGGAGCTGTTTTTT; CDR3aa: CASSLGGTSYTGELFF
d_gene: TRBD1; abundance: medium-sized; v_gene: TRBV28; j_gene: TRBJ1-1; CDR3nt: TGTGCCAGCAGTGTGATGCCGGGACAGCTCATGAACACTGAAGCTTTCTTT; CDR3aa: CASSVMPGQLMNTEAFF
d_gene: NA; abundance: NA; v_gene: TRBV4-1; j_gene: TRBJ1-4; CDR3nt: TGCGCCAGCAGTCGGTGGAGAAATGAAAAACTGTTTTTT; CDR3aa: CASSRWRNEKLFF
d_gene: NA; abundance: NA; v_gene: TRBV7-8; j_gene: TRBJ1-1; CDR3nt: TGTGCCAGCAGCTTAGGGGGGGCTGGCACTGAAGCTTTCTTT; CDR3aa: CASSLGGAGTEAFF
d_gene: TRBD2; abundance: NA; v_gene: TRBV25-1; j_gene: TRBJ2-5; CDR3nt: TGTGCCAGCAGTGAGATTAGACTAGCGGGAGGTGAGACCCAGTACTTC; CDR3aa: CASSEIRLAGGETQYF
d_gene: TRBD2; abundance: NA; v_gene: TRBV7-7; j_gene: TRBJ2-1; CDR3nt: TGTGCTAGCAGCACAGACACCGGGGGGGAGCAGTTCTTC; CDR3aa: CASSTDTGGEQFF
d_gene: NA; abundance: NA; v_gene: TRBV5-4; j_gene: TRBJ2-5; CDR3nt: TGTGCCAGCAGCTTCGCTCTCGGGGACCAAGAGACCCAGTACTTC; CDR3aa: CASSFALGDQETQYF
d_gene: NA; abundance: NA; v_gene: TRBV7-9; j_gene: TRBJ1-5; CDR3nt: TGTGCCAGCAGCTTCGTCGGTCAGCCCCAGCATTTT; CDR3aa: CASSFVGQPQHF
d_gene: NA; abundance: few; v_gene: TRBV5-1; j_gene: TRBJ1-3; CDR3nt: TGCGCCAGCAGCTCTGAAGGGGCGCGGAGAAACACCATATATTTT; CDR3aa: CASSSEGARRNTIYF
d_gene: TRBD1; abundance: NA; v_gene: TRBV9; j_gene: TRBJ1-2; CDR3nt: TGTGCCAGCAGCGCGGACAGGGCCTATGGCTACACCTTC; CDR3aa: CASSADRAYGYTF
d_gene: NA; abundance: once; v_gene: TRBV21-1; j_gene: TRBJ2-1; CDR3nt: TGTGCCAGCAGCAAAAAGGACAGGGTGGACGGAAATATATACAATGAGCAGTTCTTC; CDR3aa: CASSKKDRVDGNIYNEQFF
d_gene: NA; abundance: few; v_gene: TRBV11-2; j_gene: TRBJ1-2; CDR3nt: TGTGCCAGCAGCTTAGCTTCATACCTTGGCTACACCTTC; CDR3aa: CASSLASYLGYTF
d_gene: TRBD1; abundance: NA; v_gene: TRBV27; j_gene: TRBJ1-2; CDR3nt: TGTGCCAGCAGTAGACAGGGGCAAGGCTATGGCTACACCTTC; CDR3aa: CASSRQGQGYGYTF
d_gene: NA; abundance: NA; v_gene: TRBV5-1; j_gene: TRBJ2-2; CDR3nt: TGCGCCAGCAGCTGGGGGCCCGGAGACACCGGGGAGCTGTTTTTT; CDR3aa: CASSWGPGDTGELFF
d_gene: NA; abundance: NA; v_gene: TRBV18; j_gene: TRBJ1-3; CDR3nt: TGTGCCAGCTCACCAGCAGAAAGAAACACCATATATTTT; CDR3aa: CASSPAERNTIYF
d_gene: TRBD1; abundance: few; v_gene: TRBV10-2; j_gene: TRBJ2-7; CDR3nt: TGCGCCAGCAGTGAGTCAAGACAGGGGGCGGACGAGCAGTACTTC; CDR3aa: CASSESRQGADEQYF
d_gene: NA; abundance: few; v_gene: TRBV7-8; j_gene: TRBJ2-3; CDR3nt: TGTGCCAGCAGCTTAGGACTGGGCAGTCTCCTCGCAGATACGCAGTATTTT; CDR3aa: CASSLGLGSLLADTQYF
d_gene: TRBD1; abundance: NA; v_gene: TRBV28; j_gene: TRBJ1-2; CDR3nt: TGTGCCAGCACTGTGCAGGGGGCCAGGAGCTATGGCTACACCTTC; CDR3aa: CASTVQGARSYGYTF
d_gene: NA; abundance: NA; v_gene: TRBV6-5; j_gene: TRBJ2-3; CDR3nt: TGTGCCAGCGGGGATACCAACACAGATACGCAGTATTTT; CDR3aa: CASGDTNTDTQYF
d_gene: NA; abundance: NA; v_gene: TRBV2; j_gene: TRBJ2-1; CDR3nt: TGTGCCAGCAGCTCCTCTAGCGTTCAGCAGTTCTTC; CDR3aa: CASSSSSVQQFF
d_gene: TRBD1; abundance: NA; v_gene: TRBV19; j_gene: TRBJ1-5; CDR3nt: TGTGCCAGTAGTATCTACGAGACAGGGGTGAGACAGCCCCAGCATTTT; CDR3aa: CASSIYETGVRQPQHF
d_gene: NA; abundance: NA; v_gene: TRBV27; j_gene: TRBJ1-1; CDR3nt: TGTGCCAGCAGTTTATGGGGTGGTGAAGCTTTCTTT; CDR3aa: CASSLWGGEAFF
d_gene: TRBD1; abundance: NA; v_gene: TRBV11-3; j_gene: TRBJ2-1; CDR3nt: TGTGCCAGCAGCTTAGGGACAGGGTATGACAATGAGCAGTTCTTC; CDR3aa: CASSLGTGYDNEQFF
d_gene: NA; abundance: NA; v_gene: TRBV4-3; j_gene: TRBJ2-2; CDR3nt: TGCGCCAGCAGCCAAGATCGGGGCTTTAGCGGGAACACCGGGGAGCTGTTTTTT; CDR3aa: CASSQDRGFSGNTGELFF
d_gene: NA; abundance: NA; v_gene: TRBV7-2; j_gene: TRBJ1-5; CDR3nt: TGTGCCAGCAGCGCACCGGGCAGCCTCAATCAGCCCCAGCATTTT; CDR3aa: CASSAPGSLNQPQHF
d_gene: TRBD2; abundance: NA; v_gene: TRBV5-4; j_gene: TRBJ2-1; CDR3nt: TGTGCCAGCACGGGGGGCAATGAGCAGTTCTTC; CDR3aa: CASTGGNEQFF
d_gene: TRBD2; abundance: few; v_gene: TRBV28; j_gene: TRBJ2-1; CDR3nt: TGTGCCAGCAGTTTGACTAGCGTGGGCAGCAATGAGCAGTTCTTC; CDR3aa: CASSLTSVGSNEQFF
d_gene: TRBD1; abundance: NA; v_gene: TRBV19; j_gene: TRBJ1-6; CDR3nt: TGTGCCAGTAAGTTAAGGACAGGGTATTCACCCCTCCACTTT; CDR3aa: CASKLRTGYSPLHF
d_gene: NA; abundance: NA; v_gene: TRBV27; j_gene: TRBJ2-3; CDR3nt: TGTGCCAGCACCCTCGCGGCACTAGCGGCCAGGGGGGTAGCGCAGTATTTT; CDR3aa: CASTLAALAARGVAQYF
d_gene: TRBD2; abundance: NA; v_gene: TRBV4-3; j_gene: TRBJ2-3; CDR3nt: TGCGCCAGCAGCCAAGATTGGGCGGGGGGGCCTAGCACAGATACGCAGTATTTT; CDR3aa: CASSQDWAGGPSTDTQYF
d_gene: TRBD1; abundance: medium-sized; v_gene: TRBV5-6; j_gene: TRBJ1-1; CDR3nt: TGTGCCAGCAGTTACAGGGGGTCTGAAGCTTTCTTT; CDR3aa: CASSYRGSEAFF
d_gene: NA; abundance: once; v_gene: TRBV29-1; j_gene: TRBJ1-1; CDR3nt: TGCAGCGTTGAAAACAGAAGGAACACTGAAGCTTTCTTT; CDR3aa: CSVENRRNTEAFF